This is a list of T cell receptor beta chains from one sample in a study of shared clonotypes between healthy human individuals. Here immunoSEQ multiplex PCR was the method, and the copy in TCRdb shows in-frame clones only, minus some. This table has roughly 1,600,000 clones, approximately 98.5% appearing once. The sequenced sample was naive CD4+ T cells sorted from blood. The receptors come from a man aged 25-45 years in good health. Each CDR3 is given with its conserved first and last residue. Fields, in order: clone size, CDR3 length, V gene, J gene, D gene, CDR3 DNA, CDR3 protein. The D gene is left open where the match is weak. Rows give clone size only sometimes, using once, few, many, or a class for an expanded clone.

once	15	TRBV10-3	TRBJ2-1	NA	TGTGCCATCAGTGAGCGGACTGGCGGTAGGGGTGAGCAGTTCTTC	CAISERTGGRGEQFF
NA	17	TRBV4-1	TRBJ2-3	NA	TGCGCCAGCAGCTCCCACTCGACAGGAGACTTCACAGATACGCAGTATTTT	CASSSHSTGDFTDTQYF
NA	14	TRBV6-5	TRBJ2-7	NA	TGTGCCAGCAGTTACTCATCGGACATTTACGAGCAGTACTTC	CASSYSSDIYEQYF
once	13	TRBV7-6	TRBJ2-5	NA	TGTGCCAGCAGCAGTAGCGGTAAAGAGACCCAGTACTTC	CASSSSGKETQYF
NA	17	TRBV10-3	TRBJ2-7	TRBD1	TGTGCCATCAGTGAGGGGGACAGGGGGCTTCTTTCCTACGAGCAGTACTTC	CAISEGDRGLLSYEQYF
NA	12	TRBV11-3	TRBJ2-1	NA	TGTGCCAGCAGCTTAGCGGACAATGAGCAGTTCTTC	CASSLADNEQFF
once	15	TRBV13	TRBJ2-2	NA	TGTGCCAGCAGCCTACGACACACGCCGGGCGGGGAGCTGTTTTTT	CASSLRHTPGGELFF
NA	17	TRBV6-1	TRBJ2-7	NA	TGTGCCAGCAGTGCCCCGGTGGGGGACGTAGGAATCTACGAGCAGTACTTC	CASSAPVGDVGIYEQYF
NA	15	TRBV28	TRBJ2-1	NA	TGTGCCAGCAGTTTTGGCGGAGCCTCCTACAATGAGCAGTTCTTC	CASSFGGASYNEQFF
NA	15	TRBV4-1	TRBJ1-5	NA	TGCGCCAGCAGCCAAGACAGCTTCCTAGCGGGGCCCCAGCATTTT	CASSQDSFLAGPQHF
NA	14	TRBV7-2	TRBJ2-7	NA	TGTGCCAGCAGCCAGTCCTACCGGACTATCGAGCAGTACTTC	CASSQSYRTIEQYF
NA	16	TRBV5-1	TRBJ2-7	TRBD2	TGCGCCAGCAGCTCGTTACTAGCGGGAGGGCAGGGGGAGCAGTACTTC	CASSSLLAGGQGEQYF
NA	17	TRBV25-1	TRBJ1-1	NA	TGTGCCAGCAGTGACGAAGGGGGGGGTATAAAGAACACTGAAGCTTTCTTT	CASSDEGGGIKNTEAFF
NA	12	TRBV11-1	TRBJ2-5	NA	TGTGCCAGCAGCTTTGGCCGAGAGACCCAGTACTTC	CASSFGRETQYF
NA	16	TRBV11-2	TRBJ1-3	NA	TGTGCCAGCCGGTTTCTACGGGGGAGAGACGGAAACACCATATATTTT	CASRFLRGRDGNTIYF
NA	15	TRBV10-2	TRBJ2-7	NA	TGCGCCAGCAGTAACCTCCAGGGGTTCGCCTACGAGCAGTACTTC	CASSNLQGFAYEQYF
NA	14	TRBV13	TRBJ2-7	NA	TGTGCCAGCAGCTATTCGGGACTCCCCCCTGAGCAGTACTTC	CASSYSGLPPEQYF
NA	18	TRBV7-9	TRBJ2-1	TRBD2	TGTGCCAGCAGCTTCGGGGGACTAGCGGGAACTAGATACAATGAGCAGTTCTTC	CASSFGGLAGTRYNEQFF
once	15	TRBV4-1	TRBJ1-1	NA	TGCGCCAGCAGCTCAGGTACAGGGATGAACACTGAAGCTTTCTTT	CASSSGTGMNTEAFF
NA	14	TRBV19	TRBJ2-2	NA	TGTGCCAGTAGTACCCGGACAGTCACCGGGGAGCTGTTTTTT	CASSTRTVTGELFF
NA	16	TRBV11-3	TRBJ2-3	NA	TGTGCCAGCAGCTTAGGAGGAGGTGCGAGCACAGATACGCAGTATTTT	CASSLGGGASTDTQYF
NA	16	TRBV6-5	TRBJ1-2	TRBD1	TGTGCCAGCAGTTACTCGAGGACAGGGGATATTCGTGGCTACACCTTC	CASSYSRTGDIRGYTF
NA	14	TRBV5-1	TRBJ2-7	NA	TGCGCCAGCAGCTTAGCCAGGGCCACCTACGAGCAGTACTTC	CASSLARATYEQYF
NA	13	TRBV15	TRBJ1-4	NA	TGTGCCACCACCGGGGGAACGAATGAAAAACTGTTTTTT	CATTGGTNEKLFF
NA	11	TRBV29-1	TRBJ2-7	TRBD1	TGCAGCACAAACACAGGGGGCCTGCAGTACTTC	CSTNTGGLQYF
NA	12	TRBV10-3	TRBJ2-7	NA	TGTGCCATCGGGGCAGGGAGTAACGAGCAGTACTTC	CAIGAGSNEQYF
NA	16	TRBV28	TRBJ1-5	NA	TGTGCCAGCAGCGAACCCATCGGGTCGGGCAATCAGCCCCAGCATTTT	CASSEPIGSGNQPQHF
NA	15	TRBV7-2	TRBJ2-5	NA	TGTGCCAGCAGCTTAGGGGGGACCCTACTTGGGACCCAGTACTTC	CASSLGGTLLGTQYF
NA	15	TRBV7-3	TRBJ2-1	TRBD2	TGTGCCAGCAGCATAGGACTAGCCGCCAACAATGAGCAGTTCTTC	CASSIGLAANNEQFF
NA	16	TRBV14	TRBJ2-6	NA	TGTGCCAGCAGCCAAGTAGGAGGCTCTGGGGCCAACGTCCTGACTTTC	CASSQVGGSGANVLTF
NA	14	TRBV5-1	TRBJ1-1	NA	TGCGCCAGCAGCTTCTCCGGGATGAACACTGAAGCTTTCTTT	CASSFSGMNTEAFF
NA	14	TRBV5-1	TRBJ2-5	NA	TGCGCCAGCAGCTTTAGGGGGGCCCAAGAGACCCAGTACTTC	CASSFRGAQETQYF
NA	13	TRBV5-1	TRBJ1-1	TRBD1	TGCGCCAGCAGCCTCACCGGGACAGAGGAAGCTTTCTTT	CASSLTGTEEAFF
NA	14	TRBV13	TRBJ2-4	NA	TGTGCCAGCAGCTCCCCCACAAAGGGTAACATTCAGTACTTC	CASSSPTKGNIQYF
NA	13	TRBV30	TRBJ1-1	NA	TGTGCCTGGAGTGTACAGAGAAACACTGAAGCTTTCTTT	CAWSVQRNTEAFF
NA	15	TRBV5-1	TRBJ2-3	TRBD2	TGCGCCAGCAGCTCTGGGACTAGCGGGAGTGGTACGCAGTATTTT	CASSSGTSGSGTQYF